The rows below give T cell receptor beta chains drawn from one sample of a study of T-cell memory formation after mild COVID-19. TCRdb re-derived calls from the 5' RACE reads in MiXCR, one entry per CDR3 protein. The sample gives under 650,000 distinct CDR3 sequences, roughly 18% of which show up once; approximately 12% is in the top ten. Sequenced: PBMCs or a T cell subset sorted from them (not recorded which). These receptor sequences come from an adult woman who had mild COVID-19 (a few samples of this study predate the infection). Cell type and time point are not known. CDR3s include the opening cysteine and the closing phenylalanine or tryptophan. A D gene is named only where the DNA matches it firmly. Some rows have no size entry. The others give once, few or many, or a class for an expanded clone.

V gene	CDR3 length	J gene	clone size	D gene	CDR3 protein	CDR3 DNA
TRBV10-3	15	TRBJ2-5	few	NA	CASKGQPGGGETQYF	TGTGCCTCCAAGGGGCAGCCCGGGGGCGGAGAGACCCAGTACTTC
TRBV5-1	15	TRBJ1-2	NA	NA	CASSIGTAPVYGYTF	TGCGCCAGCAGCATCGGGACGGCGCCTGTCTATGGCTACACCTTC
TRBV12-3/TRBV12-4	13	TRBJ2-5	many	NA	CASSFGVGETQYF	TGTGCCAGCAGTTTTGGGGTGGGGGAGACCCAGTACTTC
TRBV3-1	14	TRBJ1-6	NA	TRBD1	CASSPSGQGSPLHF	TGTGCCAGCAGCCCCTCGGGACAGGGATCACCCCTCCACTTT
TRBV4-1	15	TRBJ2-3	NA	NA	CASSQSAQRTDTQYF	TGCGCCAGCAGCCAATCGGCGCAGCGCACAGATACGCAGTATTTT
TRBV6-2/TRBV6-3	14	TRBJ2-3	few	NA	CASGWDLRADTQYF	TGTGCCAGCGGATGGGACCTCAGGGCAGATACGCAGTATTTT
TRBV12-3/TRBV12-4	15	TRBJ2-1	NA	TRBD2	CASSFSGGRGNEQFF	TGTGCCAGCAGTTTTAGCGGGGGGAGAGGGAATGAGCAGTTCTTC
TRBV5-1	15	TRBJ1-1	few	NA	CASSLEAGDLTEAFF	TGCGCCAGCAGCTTGGAGGCGGGGGACCTCACTGAAGCTTTCTTT
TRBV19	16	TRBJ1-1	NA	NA	CASSIDLRQPNTEAFF	TGTGCCAGTAGTATAGACCTACGACAGCCGAACACTGAAGCTTTCTTT
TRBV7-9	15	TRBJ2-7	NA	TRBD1	CASSLRQGAMYEQYF	TGTGCCAGCAGCTTGCGGCAGGGGGCGATGTACGAGCAGTACTTC
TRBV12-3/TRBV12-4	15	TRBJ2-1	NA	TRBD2	CASSLGDYLNNEQFF	TGTGCCAGCAGTTTAGGGGACTACCTAAACAATGAGCAGTTCTTC
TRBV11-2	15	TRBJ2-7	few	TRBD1	CASSLVRTGSYEQYF	TGTGCCAGCAGCTTAGTCCGGACAGGATCCTACGAGCAGTACTTC
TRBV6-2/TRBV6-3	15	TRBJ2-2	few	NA	CASSYVAGLTGELFF	TGTGCCAGCAGTTACGTGGCGGGACTTACCGGGGAGCTGTTTTTT
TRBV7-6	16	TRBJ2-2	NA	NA	CASSLGLSHNTGELFF	TGTGCCAGCAGCTTAGGACTGTCGCATAACACCGGGGAGCTGTTTTTT
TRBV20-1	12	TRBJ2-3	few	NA	CSAVPVTDTQYF	TGCAGTGCGGTCCCGGTCACAGATACGCAGTATTTT
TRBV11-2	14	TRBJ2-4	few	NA	CASSFLSTKNIQYF	TGTGCCAGCAGCTTTCTGTCAACCAAAAACATTCAGTACTTC
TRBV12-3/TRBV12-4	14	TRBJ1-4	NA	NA	CASSLGVISEKLFF	TGTGCCAGCAGTTTAGGGGTGATCAGCGAAAAACTGTTTTTT
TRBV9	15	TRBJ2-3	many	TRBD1	CASSVGTGPTDTQYF	TGTGCCAGCAGCGTAGGGACAGGGCCCACAGATACGCAGTATTTT
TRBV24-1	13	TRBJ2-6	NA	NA	CATSNSGANVLTF	TGTGCCACCAGTAACTCTGGGGCCAACGTCCTGACTTTC
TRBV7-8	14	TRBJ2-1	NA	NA	CASRSRDLNNEQFF	TGTGCCAGCAGATCACGGGACTTAAACAATGAGCAGTTCTTC
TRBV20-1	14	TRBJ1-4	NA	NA	CSALKGIVNEKLFF	TGCAGTGCTCTCAAAGGGATAGTTAATGAAAAACTGTTTTTT
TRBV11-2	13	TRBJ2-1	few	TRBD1	CASQTGGAFWPFF	TGTGCCAGTCAAACAGGGGGCGCATTTTGGCCGTTCTTC
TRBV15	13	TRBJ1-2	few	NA	CATSSRDGYGYTF	TGTGCCACCAGCTCCCGGGACGGCTATGGCTACACCTTC
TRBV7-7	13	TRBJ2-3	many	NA	CASSLISTDTQYF	TGTGCTAGCAGCTTAATTAGCACAGATACGCAGTATTTT
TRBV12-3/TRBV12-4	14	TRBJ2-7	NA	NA	CASSPIAGAYEQYF	TGTGCCAGCAGTCCCATAGCAGGCGCCTACGAGCAGTACTTC
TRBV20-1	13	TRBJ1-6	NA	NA	CSARAQGVGPLHF	TGCAGTGCTAGAGCACAGGGAGTCGGACCCCTCCACTTT
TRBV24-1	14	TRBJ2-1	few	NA	CATSDLLIGAVQFF	TGTGCCACCAGTGATTTATTAATTGGGGCGGTGCAGTTCTTC
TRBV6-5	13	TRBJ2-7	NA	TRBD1	CASRPGQGGEQYF	TGTGCCAGCAGGCCGGGACAGGGGGGCGAGCAGTACTTC
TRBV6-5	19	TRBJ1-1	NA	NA	CASSYSGETAGSLDTEAFF	TGTGCCAGCAGTTACTCCGGTGAGACCGCAGGCTCACTGGACACTGAAGCTTTCTTT
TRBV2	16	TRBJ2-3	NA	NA	CASSRSQGRGTDTQYF	TGTGCCAGCAGCCGGTCACAGGGAAGGGGCACAGATACGCAGTATTTT
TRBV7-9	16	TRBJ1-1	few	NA	CASSTNPGIGNTEAFF	TGTGCCAGCAGCACGAATCCAGGGATCGGGAACACTGAAGCTTTCTTT
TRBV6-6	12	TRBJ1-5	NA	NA	CASSYSTRAQHF	TGTGCCAGCAGTTACTCGACTCGGGCCCAGCATTTT
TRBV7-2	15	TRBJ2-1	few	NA	CASSRSGGHNNEQFF	TGTGCCAGCAGCCGATCCGGGGGGCATAACAATGAGCAGTTCTTC